This TCR beta chain was obtained from a study of CD8+ T cells in alopecia areata. Across the study: Patients in the treated group were given tofacitinib by mouth, 5 to 10 mg twice a day. It was 6 to 18 months of tofacitinib, and then there were 6 months off drug.

In regard to this clone: What it binds is not known.

Reverse transcribed after extraction, RNA yielded cDNA as the sequencing template. Assay used: immunoSEQ multiplex PCR; TCRdb lists only in-frame clones, some missing. The sample lists some 99,000 clones, 61% seen once, with about 16% in the top ten. CDR3 length: 14 residues. Trimming cost V 5 bases and J 5 bases; bases outside gene matches: 9. Germline CDR1 and CDR2: GTSNPN and SVGIG (reference sequence). Broader study findings: Scalp clonality and expanded CD8+ clones among the top 100 were significantly decreased by tofacitinib. With just one nonresponder, it is still uncertain whether baseline CD8+ expansion relates to response.

The treatment: oral pan-JAK inhibitor, 5-10 mg twice daily. This material consisted of CD8+ T cells sorted from blood, taken at week 4, from a patient treated with tofacitinib. The clonotype was recovered from a human donor with alopecia areata. V is TRBV30 and J is TRBJ2-5, with 9 positions matching TRBD1. The CDR3 sequence: CAWGPGQGLETQYF. DNA of the CDR3: TGTGCCTGGGGGCCGGGACAGGGTTTGGAGACCCAGTACTTC.